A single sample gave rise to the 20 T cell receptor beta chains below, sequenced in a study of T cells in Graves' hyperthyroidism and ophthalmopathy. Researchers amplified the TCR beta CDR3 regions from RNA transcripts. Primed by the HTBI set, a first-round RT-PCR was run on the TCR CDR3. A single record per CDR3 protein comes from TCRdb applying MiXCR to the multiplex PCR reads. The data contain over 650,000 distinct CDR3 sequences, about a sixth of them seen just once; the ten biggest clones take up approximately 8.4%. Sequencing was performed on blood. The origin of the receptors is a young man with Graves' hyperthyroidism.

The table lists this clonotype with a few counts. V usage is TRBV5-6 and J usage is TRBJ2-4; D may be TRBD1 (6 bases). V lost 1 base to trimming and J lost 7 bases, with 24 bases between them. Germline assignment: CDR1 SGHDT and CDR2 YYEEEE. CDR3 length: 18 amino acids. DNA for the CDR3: TGTGCCAGCAGCTTGATGGCTCCCGGGACACCACAGGATAACATTCAGTACTTC. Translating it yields CASSLMAPGTPQDNIQYF.

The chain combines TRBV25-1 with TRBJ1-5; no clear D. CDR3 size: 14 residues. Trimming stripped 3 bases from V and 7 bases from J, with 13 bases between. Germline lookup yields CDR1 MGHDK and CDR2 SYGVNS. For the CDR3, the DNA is TGTGCCAGCAGTGACCCGGGGAATAGCCAGCCCCAGCATTTT. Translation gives CASSDPGNSQPQHF.

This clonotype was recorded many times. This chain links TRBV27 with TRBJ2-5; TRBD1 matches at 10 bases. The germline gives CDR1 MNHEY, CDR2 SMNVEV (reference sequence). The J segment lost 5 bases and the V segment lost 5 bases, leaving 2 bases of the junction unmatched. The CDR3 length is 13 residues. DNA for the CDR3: TGTGCCAGCAGTCGACAGGGGGCGGAGACCCAGTACTTC. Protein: CASSRQGAETQYF.

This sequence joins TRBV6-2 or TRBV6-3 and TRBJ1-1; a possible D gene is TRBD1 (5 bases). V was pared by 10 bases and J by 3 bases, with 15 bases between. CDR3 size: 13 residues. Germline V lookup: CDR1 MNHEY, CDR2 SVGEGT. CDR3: CATLEQGYTEAFF. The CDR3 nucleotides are TGTGCCACCCTAGAGCAGGGATACACTGAAGCTTTCTTT.

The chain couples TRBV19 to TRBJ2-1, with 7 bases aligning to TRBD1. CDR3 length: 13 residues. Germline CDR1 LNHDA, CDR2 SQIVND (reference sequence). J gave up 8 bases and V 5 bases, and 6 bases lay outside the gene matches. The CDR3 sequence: CASSRQTGDEQFF. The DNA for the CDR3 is TGTGCCAGTAGTCGCCAAACAGGGGATGAGCAGTTCTTC.

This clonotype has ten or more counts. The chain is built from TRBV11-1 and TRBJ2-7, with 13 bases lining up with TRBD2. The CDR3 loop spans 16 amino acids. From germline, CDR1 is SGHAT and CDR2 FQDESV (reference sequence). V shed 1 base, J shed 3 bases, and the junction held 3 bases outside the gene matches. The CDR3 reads CASSLVGTSGNYEQYF. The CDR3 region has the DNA TGTGCCAGCAGCTTAGTAGGGACTAGCGGGAACTACGAGCAGTACTTC. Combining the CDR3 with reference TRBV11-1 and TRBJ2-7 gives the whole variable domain EAEVAQSPRYKITEKSQAVAFWCDPISGHATLYWYRQILGQGPELLVQFQDESVVDDSQLPKDRFSAERLKGVDSTLKIQPAELGDSAMYLCASSLVGTSGNYEQYFGPGTRLTVT.

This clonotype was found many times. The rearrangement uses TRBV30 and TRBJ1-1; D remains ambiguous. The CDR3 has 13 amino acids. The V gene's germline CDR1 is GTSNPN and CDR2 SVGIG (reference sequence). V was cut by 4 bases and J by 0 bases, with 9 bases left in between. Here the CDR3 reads CAWTRSVNTEAFF. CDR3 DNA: TGTGCCTGGACCCGAAGCGTGAACACTGAAGCTTTCTTT.

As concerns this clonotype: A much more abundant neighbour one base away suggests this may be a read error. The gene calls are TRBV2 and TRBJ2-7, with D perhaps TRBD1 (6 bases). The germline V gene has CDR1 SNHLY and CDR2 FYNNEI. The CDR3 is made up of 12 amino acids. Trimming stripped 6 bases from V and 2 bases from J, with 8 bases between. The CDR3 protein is CASSGQTYEQYF. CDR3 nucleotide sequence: TGTGCCAGCAGCGGACAGACCTACGAGCAGTACTTC. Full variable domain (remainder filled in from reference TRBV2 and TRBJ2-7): EPEVTQTPSHQVTQMGQEVILRCVPISNHLYFYWYRQILGQKVEFLVSFYNNEISEKSEIFDDQFSVERPDGSNFTLKIRSTKLEDSAMYFCASSGQTYEQYFGPGTRLTVT.

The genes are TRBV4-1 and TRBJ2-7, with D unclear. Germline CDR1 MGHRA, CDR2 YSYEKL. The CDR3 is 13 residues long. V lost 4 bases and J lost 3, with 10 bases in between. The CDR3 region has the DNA TGCGCCAGCAGCCCGGACCGATACTACGAGCAGTACTTC. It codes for CASSPDRYYEQYF.

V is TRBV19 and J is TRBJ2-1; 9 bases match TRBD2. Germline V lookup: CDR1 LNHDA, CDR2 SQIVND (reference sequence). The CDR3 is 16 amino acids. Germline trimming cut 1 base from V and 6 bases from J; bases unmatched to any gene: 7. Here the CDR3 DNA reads TGTGCCAGTAGTATAGTCTCCGGACTAGCGCTCAATGAGCAGTTCTTC. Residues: CASSIVSGLALNEQFF. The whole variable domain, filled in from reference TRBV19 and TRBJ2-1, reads DGGITQSPKYLFRKEGQNVTLSCEQNLNHDAMYWYRQDPGQGLRLIYYSQIVNDFQKGDIAEGYSVSREKKESFPLTVTSAQKNPTAFYLCASSIVSGLALNEQFFGPGTRLTVL.

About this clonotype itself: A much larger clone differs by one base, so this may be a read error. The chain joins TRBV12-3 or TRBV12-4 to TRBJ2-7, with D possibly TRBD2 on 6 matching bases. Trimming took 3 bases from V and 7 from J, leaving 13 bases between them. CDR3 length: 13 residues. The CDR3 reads CASSFTGVAEQYF. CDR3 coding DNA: TGTGCCAGCAGTTTTACGGGAGTGGCAGAGCAGTACTTC.

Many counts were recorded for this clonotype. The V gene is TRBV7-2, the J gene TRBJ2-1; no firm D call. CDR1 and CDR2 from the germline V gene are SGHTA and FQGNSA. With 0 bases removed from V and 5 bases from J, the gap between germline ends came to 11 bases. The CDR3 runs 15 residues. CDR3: CASSLAPSGNNEQFF. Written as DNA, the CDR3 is TGTGCCAGCAGCTTAGCTCCGAGTGGAAACAATGAGCAGTTCTTC. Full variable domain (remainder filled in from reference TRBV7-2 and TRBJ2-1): GAGVSQSPSNKVTEKGKDVELRCDPISGHTALYWYRQSLGQGLEFLIYFQGNSAPDKSGLPSDRFSAERTGGSVSTLTIQRTQQEDSAVYLCASSLAPSGNNEQFFGPGTRLTVL.

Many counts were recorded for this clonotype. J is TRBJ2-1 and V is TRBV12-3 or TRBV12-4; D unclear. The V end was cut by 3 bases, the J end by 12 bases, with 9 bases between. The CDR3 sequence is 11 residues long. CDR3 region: CASSFRTMQFF. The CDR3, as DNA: TGTGCCAGCAGTTTTAGGACGATGCAGTTCTTC.

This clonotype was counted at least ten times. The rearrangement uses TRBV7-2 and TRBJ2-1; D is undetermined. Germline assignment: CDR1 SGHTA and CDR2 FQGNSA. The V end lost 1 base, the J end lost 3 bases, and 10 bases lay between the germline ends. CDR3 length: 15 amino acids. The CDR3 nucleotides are TGTGCCAGCAGCTTAGAACGGAGCTTCTACAATGAGCAGTTCTTC. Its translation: CASSLERSFYNEQFF.

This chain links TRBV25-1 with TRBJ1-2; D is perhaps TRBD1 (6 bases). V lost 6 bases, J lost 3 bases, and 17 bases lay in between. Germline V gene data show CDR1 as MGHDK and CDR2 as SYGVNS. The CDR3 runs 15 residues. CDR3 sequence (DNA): TGTGCCAGCAGCAAAGGGGACACGTACCACTATGGCTACACCTTC. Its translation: CASSKGDTYHYGYTF.

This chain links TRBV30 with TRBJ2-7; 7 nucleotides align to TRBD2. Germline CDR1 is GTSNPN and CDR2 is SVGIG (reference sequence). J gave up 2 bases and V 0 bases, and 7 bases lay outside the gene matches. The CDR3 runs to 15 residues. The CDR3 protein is CAWSVFREGTYEQYF. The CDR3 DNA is TGTGCCTGGAGTGTATTCAGGGAGGGGACCTACGAGCAGTACTTC.

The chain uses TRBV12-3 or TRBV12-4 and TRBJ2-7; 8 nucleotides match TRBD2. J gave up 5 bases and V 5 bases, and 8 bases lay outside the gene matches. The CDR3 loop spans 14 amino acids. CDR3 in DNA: TGTGCCAGCAGTGGGAGCGGGAGCCCCCACGAGCAGTACTTC. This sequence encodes CASSGSGSPHEQYF.

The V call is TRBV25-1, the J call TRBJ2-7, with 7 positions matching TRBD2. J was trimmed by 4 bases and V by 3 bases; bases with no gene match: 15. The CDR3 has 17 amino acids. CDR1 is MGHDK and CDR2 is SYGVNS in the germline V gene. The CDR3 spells CASSDPARKGGSYEQYF. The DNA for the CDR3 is TGTGCCAGCAGTGATCCCGCTCGAAAGGGAGGGTCATACGAGCAGTACTTC.

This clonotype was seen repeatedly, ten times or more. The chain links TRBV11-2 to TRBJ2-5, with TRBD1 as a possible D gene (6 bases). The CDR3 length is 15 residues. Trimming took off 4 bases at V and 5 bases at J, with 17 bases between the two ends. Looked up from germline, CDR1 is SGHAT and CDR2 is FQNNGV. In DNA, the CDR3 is TGTGCCAGCAGCTCCCCCCCAGGGGTAAGGGAGACCCAGTACTTC. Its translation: CASSSPPGVRETQYF.

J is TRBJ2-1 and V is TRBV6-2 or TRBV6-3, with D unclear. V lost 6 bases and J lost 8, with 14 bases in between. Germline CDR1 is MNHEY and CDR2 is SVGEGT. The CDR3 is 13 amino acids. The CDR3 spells CASSRQNPDEQFF. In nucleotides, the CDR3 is TGTGCCAGCAGCCGACAAAATCCGGATGAGCAGTTCTTC.